The entry below gives a single T cell receptor beta chain sequence along with its context. Antigen unknown. This sample was included in a study of T cell responses to AZD1222 COVID-19 vaccine. Notes on the study in general: Vaccine-associated CD4 TCRs spanned spike, dominant at 160-218 and 743-854. Targets within unmutated variant regions were reportedly found for nearly half of spike-specific TCRs. At baseline, just 5 or 6 AZD1222 recipients tested seropositive.

The CDR3 has 14 residues. Per germline, CDR1 MNHEY and CDR2 SVGAGI. V lost 5 bases to trimming and J lost 8 bases, with 16 bases between them. Sequencing used immunoSEQ multiplex PCR; TCRdb keeps in-frame clones, though not all of them. The data contain some 80,000 clones, roughly 90% of them singletons. The receptor was derived from an adult in good health. Sequenced material: peripheral blood, taken on day 0 of MenACWY control vaccination. The chain recombines TRBV6-5 with TRBJ1-3; D may be TRBD1 (5 bases). The CDR3: CASSNWDRADTIYF. DNA for the CDR3: TGTGCCAGCAGTAATTGGGACCGAGCTGACACCATATATTTT.